This paragraph covers one T cell receptor beta chain sequence. Its target is unknown. These data originate in a study of beta chain features in type 1 diabetes. The authors reverse transcribed all of the isolated RNA, so sequencing captured expressed TCRB transcripts. Profiled with immunoSEQ multiplex PCR; TCRdb holds only in-frame clones, not every one. The sample holds about 280,000 clones, 15% seen once. From germline, CDR1 is LNHDA and CDR2 SQIVND (reference sequence). The germline V and J ends were trimmed by 3 bases and 2 bases, with 8 bases remaining between them. CDR3 length: 15 residues. Each sorted fraction was over 95% pure. The study, taken as a whole, reports: All four CD4+ subsets of Type 1 diabetes patients contained TCRB CDR3s that were moderately but significantly shorter. A closer apparent resemblance between naive, central memory and Treg TCRB repertoires was seen in patients than in healthy donors. More deletions and fewer insertions at VDJ junctions were seen in type 1 diabetes patients. Whether TCRB rearrangement is influenced by HLA type was left unresolved in this analysis.

The clonotype was recovered from a man younger than 35 with type 1 diabetes. The sequenced sample was naive CD4+ T cells from blood. J is TRBJ2-6 and V is TRBV19; D is possibly TRBD2 (6 bases). In DNA form, the CDR3 reads TGTGCCAGTAGTATGGAGCGGGCTGGGGCCAACGTCCTGACTTTC. Translating gives CASSMERAGANVLTF.